This TCR beta chain was sequenced in a study of T cells in lung cancer brain metastases. Either synchronous oligometastatic disease or delayed solitary brain metastasis recurrence led to resection. Study results and caveats: Fragmented FFPE DNA may have left the infiltrating repertoire incompletely captured. Compared with paired primaries, brain metastases showed fewer unique productive clones (1540 versus 4551).

To note about this clone: Its antigen is unknown.

Only in-frame clones appear in the TCRdb table, and some are missing; sequencing was by immunoSEQ multiplex PCR. The sample yields a few thousand clones, less than 90% seen once. CDR1 and CDR2 (germline): MNHNS, SASEGT. This CDR3 region has 12 residues. V lost 7 bases, J lost 6 bases, and 12 bases lay in between. Material: tumor tissue from the primary lung tumor. V is TRBV6-1 and J is TRBJ1-2; no definite D call. The clonotype comes from a man between 65 and 85 years old with non-small cell lung cancer. The CDR3 is CASTYATNGYTF. CDR3 DNA: TGTGCCAGCACGTATGCGACAAATGGCTACACCTTC.